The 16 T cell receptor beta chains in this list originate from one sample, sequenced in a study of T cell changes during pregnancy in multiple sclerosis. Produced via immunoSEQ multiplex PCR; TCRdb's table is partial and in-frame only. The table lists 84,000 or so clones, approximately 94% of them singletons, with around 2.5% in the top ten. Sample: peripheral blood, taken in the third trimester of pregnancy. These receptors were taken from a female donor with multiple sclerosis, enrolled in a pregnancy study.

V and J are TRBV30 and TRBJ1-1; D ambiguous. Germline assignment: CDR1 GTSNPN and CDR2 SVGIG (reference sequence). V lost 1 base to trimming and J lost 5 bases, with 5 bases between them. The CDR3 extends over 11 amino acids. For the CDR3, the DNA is TGTGCCTGGAGTGCCCTGACTGAAGCTTTCTTT. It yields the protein CAWSALTEAFF.

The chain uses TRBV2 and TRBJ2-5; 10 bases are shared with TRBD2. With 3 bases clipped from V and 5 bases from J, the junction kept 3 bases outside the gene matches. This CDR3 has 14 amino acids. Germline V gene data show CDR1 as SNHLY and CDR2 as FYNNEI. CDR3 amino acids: CASSERLAGETQYF. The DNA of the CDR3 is TGTGCCAGCAGTGAGAGACTAGCGGGTGAGACCCAGTACTTC.

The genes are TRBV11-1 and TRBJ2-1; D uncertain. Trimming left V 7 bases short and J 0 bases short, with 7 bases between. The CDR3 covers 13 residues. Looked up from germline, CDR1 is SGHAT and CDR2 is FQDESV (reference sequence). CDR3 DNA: TGTGCCAGCAACGCAGACTCCTACAATGAGCAGTTCTTC. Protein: CASNADSYNEQFF.

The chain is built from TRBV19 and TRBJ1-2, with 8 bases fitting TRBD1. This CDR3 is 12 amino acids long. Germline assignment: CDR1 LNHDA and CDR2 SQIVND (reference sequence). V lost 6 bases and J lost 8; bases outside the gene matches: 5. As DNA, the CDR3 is TGTGCCAGTAGGACAGGGGAGTGGGGCTACACCTTC. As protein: CASRTGEWGYTF.

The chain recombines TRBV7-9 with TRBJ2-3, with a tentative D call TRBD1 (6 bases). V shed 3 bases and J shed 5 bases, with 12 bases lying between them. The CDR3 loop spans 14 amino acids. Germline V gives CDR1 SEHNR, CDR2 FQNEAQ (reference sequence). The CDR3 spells CASSFEGDLDTQYF. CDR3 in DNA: TGTGCCAGCAGCTTTGAGGGGGATCTAGATACGCAGTATTTT.

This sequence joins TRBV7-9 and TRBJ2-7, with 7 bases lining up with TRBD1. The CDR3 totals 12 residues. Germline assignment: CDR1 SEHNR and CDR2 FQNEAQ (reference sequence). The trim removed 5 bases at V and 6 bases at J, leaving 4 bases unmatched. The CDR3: CASSDRVREQYF. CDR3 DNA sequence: TGTGCCAGCAGCGACAGGGTGCGCGAGCAGTACTTC.

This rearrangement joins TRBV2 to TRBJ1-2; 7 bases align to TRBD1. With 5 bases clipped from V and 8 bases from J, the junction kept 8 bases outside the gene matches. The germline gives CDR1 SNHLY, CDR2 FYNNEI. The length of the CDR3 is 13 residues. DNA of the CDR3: TGTGCCAGCAGTACCGTGACAGGGTCAGGCTACACCTTC. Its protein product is CASSTVTGSGYTF.

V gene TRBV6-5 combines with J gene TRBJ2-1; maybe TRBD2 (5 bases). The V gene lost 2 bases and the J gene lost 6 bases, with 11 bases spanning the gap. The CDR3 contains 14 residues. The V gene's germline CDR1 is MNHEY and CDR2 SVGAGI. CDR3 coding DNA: TGTGCCAGCAGTTACCCCGAGGGAAGCAATGAGCAGTTCTTC. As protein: CASSYPEGSNEQFF.

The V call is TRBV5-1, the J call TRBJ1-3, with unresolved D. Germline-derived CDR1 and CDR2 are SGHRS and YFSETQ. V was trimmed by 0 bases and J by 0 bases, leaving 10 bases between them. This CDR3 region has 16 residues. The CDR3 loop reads CASSLEMAGSGNTIYF. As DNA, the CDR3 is TGCGCCAGCAGCTTGGAAATGGCAGGCTCTGGAAACACCATATATTTT.

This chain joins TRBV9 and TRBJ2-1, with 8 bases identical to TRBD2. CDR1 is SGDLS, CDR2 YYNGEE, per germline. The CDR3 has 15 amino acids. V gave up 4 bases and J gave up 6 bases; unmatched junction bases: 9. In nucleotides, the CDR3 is TGTGCCAGCAGCCCGGGAGGGGGTACTCTCAATGAGCAGTTCTTC. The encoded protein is CASSPGGGTLNEQFF.

The CDR3 sequence: CASSYGGGGRNEQFF. The CDR3 coding sequence is TGCGCCAGCAGCTATGGGGGGGGCGGGAGGAATGAGCAGTTCTTC. The chain employs TRBV5-1 and TRBJ2-1; 8 bases line up with TRBD2. The V and J ends lost 3 bases and 7 bases, in that order; junction bases with no gene match: 9. Per the germline V gene, CDR1 is SGHRS and CDR2 is YFSETQ. This CDR3 has 15 amino acids.

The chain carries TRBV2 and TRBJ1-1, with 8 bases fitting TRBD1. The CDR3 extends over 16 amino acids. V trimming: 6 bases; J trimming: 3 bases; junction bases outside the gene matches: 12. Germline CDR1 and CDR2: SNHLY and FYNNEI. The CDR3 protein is CASSDVYDRGYTEAFF. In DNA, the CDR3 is TGTGCCAGCAGCGACGTATACGACAGGGGATACACTGAAGCTTTCTTT.

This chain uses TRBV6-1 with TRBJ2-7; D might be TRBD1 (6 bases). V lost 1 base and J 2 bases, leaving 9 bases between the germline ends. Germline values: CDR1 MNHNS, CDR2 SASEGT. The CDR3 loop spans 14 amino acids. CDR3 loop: CASSEGSGAYEQYF. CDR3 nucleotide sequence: TGTGCCAGCAGTGAAGGGTCAGGGGCCTACGAGCAGTACTTC.

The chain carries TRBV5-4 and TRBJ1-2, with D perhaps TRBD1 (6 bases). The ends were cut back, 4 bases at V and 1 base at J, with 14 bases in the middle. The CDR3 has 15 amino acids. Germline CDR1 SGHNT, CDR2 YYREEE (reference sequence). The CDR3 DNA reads TGTGCCAGCAGCAGGGTGGTGGACAGTAACTATGGCTACACCTTC. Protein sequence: CASSRVVDSNYGYTF.

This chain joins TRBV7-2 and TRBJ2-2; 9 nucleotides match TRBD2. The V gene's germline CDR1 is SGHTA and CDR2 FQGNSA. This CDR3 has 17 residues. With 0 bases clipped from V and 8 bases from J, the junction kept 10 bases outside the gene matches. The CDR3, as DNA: TGTGCCAGCAGCTTAGCATACCGCTTAGCGGGGGTGGGGGAGCTGTTTTTT. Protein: CASSLAYRLAGVGELFF.

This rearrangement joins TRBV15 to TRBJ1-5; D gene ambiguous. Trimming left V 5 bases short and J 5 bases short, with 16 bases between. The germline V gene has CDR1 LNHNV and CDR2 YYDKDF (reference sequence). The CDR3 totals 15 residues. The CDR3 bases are TGTGCCACCAGCTCCCGGGAACCAGGCGATCAGCCCCAGCATTTT. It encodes CATSSREPGDQPQHF.